What follows are 30 T cell receptor beta chains derived from one specimen sequenced in a study of shared clonotypes between healthy human individuals. In the naive CD8 group, cells lacked CD45RO and were positively selected for CCR7, so terminally differentiated effector memory CD45RA+ cells were left out. Some clones are missing from TCRdb's copy, which holds only in-frame ones; the method was immunoSEQ multiplex PCR. The sample contains about 820,000 clones, about 92% of which appear only once. Sequenced sample: naive CD8+ T cells sorted from blood. The receptor source for this set is a man aged 25-40 years in good health.

This sequence joins TRBV4-1 and TRBJ2-7; D not certain. This CDR3 region has 14 residues. V dropped 1 base and J dropped 5 bases, with 12 bases sitting between them. Germline V lookup: CDR1 MGHRA, CDR2 YSYEKL. The CDR3 is CASSQVYGNDEQYF. The CDR3 nucleotides are TGCGCCAGCAGCCAAGTTTATGGGAACGACGAGCAGTACTTC.

This clone was seen many times. V and J are TRBV6-5 and TRBJ2-7, with 8 bases matching TRBD2. Unmatched junction bases numbered 0, after V lost 0 bases and J lost 2 bases. This CDR3 spans 14 amino acids. Germline V lookup: CDR1 MNHEY, CDR2 SVGAGI. CDR3 in amino acids: CASSYSTSAYEQYF. CDR3 nucleotides: TGTGCCAGCAGTTACTCGACTAGCGCCTACGAGCAGTACTTC.

V and J are TRBV6-1 and TRBJ1-4; D unresolved. V was trimmed by 2 bases and J by 5 bases, leaving 12 bases between them. Per germline, CDR1 MNHNS and CDR2 SASEGT. The CDR3 totals 15 residues. The CDR3 DNA sequence: TGTGCCAGCAGTGAAACGCGGGGTTGGAATGAAAAACTGTTTTTT. Translated, it gives CASSETRGWNEKLFF.

Comment on this clone: This specimen includes other DNA sequences encoding the same CDR3. The chain couples TRBV9 to TRBJ2-3, with 12 nucleotides matching TRBD2. In germline, CDR1 is SGDLS, CDR2 YYNGEE. V lost 3 bases, J lost 1 base, and 0 bases stayed unmatched. This CDR3 comprises 15 residues. DNA of the CDR3: TGTGCCAGCAGCGGACTAGCGGGAGGCACAGATACGCAGTATTTT. As protein: CASSGLAGGTDTQYF.

The chain combines TRBV18 with TRBJ2-7, with 10 bases aligning to TRBD1. From germline, CDR1 is KGHSH and CDR2 LQKENI. With V trimmed by 3 bases and J by 5 bases, 10 bases remained unmatched. This CDR3 region has 16 residues. The CDR3 DNA follows: TGTGCCAGCTCACCCTCCCCGGGACAGGGGATAAACGAGCAGTACTTC. It encodes CASSPSPGQGINEQYF.

The V and J genes are TRBV11-3 and TRBJ2-7, with 10 bases aligning to TRBD1. The ends lost 5 bases at V and 5 bases at J; junction bases unmatched: 6. The CDR3 contains 14 residues. Germline CDR1 is SGHNT and CDR2 is YENEEA. The CDR3 here is CASSTGQGGDEQYF. CDR3 DNA: TGTGCCAGCAGCACAGGACAGGGGGGAGACGAGCAGTACTTC.

This clone was found once. The chain employs TRBV6-6 and TRBJ2-2; D is ambiguous. V was clipped by 1 base and J by 4 bases, with 7 bases between them. CDR1 is MNHNY, CDR2 SVGAGI, per germline (reference sequence). The CDR3 runs 14 residues. CDR3 nucleotides: TGTGCCAGCAGTTACTATGGGGTCACCGGGGAGCTGTTTTTT. Translation gives CASSYYGVTGELFF.

Comment on this clone: A read error is possible here, since a much larger clone lies one base away. The chain's CDR3 is CASSELTDKGTDTQYF. DNA of the CDR3: TGTGCCAGCAGTGAGCTTACGGACAAGGGCACAGATACGCAGTATTTT. The chain has TRBV28 and TRBJ2-3, with D perhaps TRBD1 (5 bases). In germline, CDR1 is MDHEN, CDR2 SYDVKM. The CDR3 extends over 16 amino acids. V gave up 5 bases and J gave up 1 base, with 16 bases separating them.

This sequence joins TRBV9 and TRBJ2-7, with D unresolved. The V end lost 3 bases, the J end lost 6 bases, and 22 bases lay between the germline ends. CDR1 SGDLS and CDR2 YYNGEE come from the germline V gene. The CDR3 consists of 16 residues. The CDR3 bases are TGTGCCAGCAGCGCCGAGGACCTAAATTACTCTGGCGAGCAGTACTTC. Residues: CASSAEDLNYSGEQYF. The complete variable domain, with remaining parts taken from reference TRBV9 and TRBJ2-7, reads DSGVTQTPKHLITATGQRVTLRCSPRSGDLSVYWYQQSLDQGLQFLIQYYNGEERAKGNILERFSAQQFPDLHSELNLSSLELGDSALYFCASSAEDLNYSGEQYFGPGTRLTVT.

V usage is TRBV28 and J usage is TRBJ2-7, with 11 nucleotides matching TRBD2. Germline V gene sequence: CDR1 MDHEN, CDR2 SYDVKM. The CDR3 is 21 residues long. V trimming: 4 bases; J trimming: 0 bases; junction bases outside the gene matches: 20. The CDR3 DNA follows: TGTGCCAGCAGTTCGATTTTTACTAGCGGGAGAGTAAGGGGAAGCTCCTACGAGCAGTACTTC. Translated: CASSSIFTSGRVRGSSYEQYF.

This clone was picked up one time. The chain employs TRBV9 and TRBJ2-1, with a weak D call TRBD1 (6 bases). Trimming stripped 4 bases from V and 7 bases from J, with 12 bases between. The CDR3 is 13 amino acids. Germline V gene data show CDR1 as SGDLS and CDR2 as YYNGEE. The CDR3 reads CASSPTGYNEQFF. CDR3 in DNA: TGTGCCAGCAGCCCTACAGGGTATAATGAGCAGTTCTTC.

The chain recombines TRBV29-1 with TRBJ1-1; D is uncertain. The V gene's germline CDR1 is SQVTM and CDR2 ANQGSEA. The CDR3 is made up of 13 amino acids. The V gene lost 7 bases and the J gene lost 7 bases, with 19 bases spanning the gap. CDR3 in DNA: TGCAGCGCCCTCATCGAGGGCGGAGATGAAGCTTTCTTT. Amino acid sequence: CSALIEGGDEAFF.

This chain links TRBV9 with TRBJ2-5; the match to TRBD2 covers 8 bases. V lost 3 bases, J lost 5 bases, and 9 bases stayed unmatched. The CDR3 is made up of 15 amino acids. Germline V gene data show CDR1 as SGDLS and CDR2 as YYNGEE. CDR3 sequence (DNA): TGTGCCAGCAGCGAGGGAGCGGGAGCTCAGGAGACCCAGTACTTC. This encodes CASSEGAGAQETQYF. Full variable domain (remainder filled in from reference TRBV9 and TRBJ2-5): DSGVTQTPKHLITATGQRVTLRCSPRSGDLSVYWYQQSLDQGLQFLIQYYNGEERAKGNILERFSAQQFPDLHSELNLSSLELGDSALYFCASSEGAGAQETQYFGPGTRLLVL.

The chain couples TRBV9 to TRBJ2-1; 10 bases are shared with TRBD2. Germline trimming cut 4 bases from V and 8 bases from J; bases unmatched to any gene: 12. The CDR3 spans 16 residues. The germline V gene has CDR1 SGDLS and CDR2 YYNGEE. CDR3 region: CASSLGLAPNTDEQFF. For the CDR3, the DNA is TGTGCCAGCAGCTTGGGACTAGCGCCAAATACGGATGAGCAGTTCTTC.

The J gene is TRBJ2-7, the V gene TRBV7-9; perhaps TRBD1 as D (5 bases). Germline-derived CDR1 and CDR2 are SEHNR and FQNEAQ (reference sequence). Trimming took off 3 bases at V and 5 bases at J, with 11 bases between the two ends. The CDR3 has 13 residues. CDR3 amino acids: CASSFGHPNEQYF. CDR3 bases: TGTGCCAGCAGCTTTGGACATCCCAACGAGCAGTACTTC.

J is TRBJ2-2 and V is TRBV28; D call uncertain. The CDR3 has 18 residues. Trimming left V 7 bases short and J 4 bases short, with 25 bases between. In germline, CDR1 is MDHEN, CDR2 SYDVKM. DNA for the CDR3: TGTGCCAGCACCCCTCCCCGGGCCGCGAGGAAGGGCACCGGGGAGCTGTTTTTT. Encoded protein: CASTPPRAARKGTGELFF.

This chain uses TRBV7-9 with TRBJ1-3; tentatively, D is TRBD1 (5 bases). Deletions cut 2 bases from V and 0 bases from J, with 20 bases between. Germline-derived CDR1 and CDR2 are SEHNR and FQNEAQ (reference sequence). The CDR3 spans 19 residues. The CDR3 nucleotides are TGTGCCAGCAGCTTATCGGTCCAGGGCGGCACCTACTCTGGAAACACCATATATTTT. Its protein is CASSLSVQGGTYSGNTIYF.

The chain joins TRBV7-2 to TRBJ1-1, with 12 bases identical to TRBD1. The CDR3 length is 17 residues. Trimming cost V 2 bases and J 8 bases; bases outside gene matches: 12. The germline V gene encodes CDR1 SGHTA and CDR2 FQGNSA. CDR3 DNA: TGTGCCAGCAGCTTACCCAGATCCGGGACAGGGGGCAGGGAAGCTTTCTTT. Its protein is CASSLPRSGTGGREAFF.

V usage is TRBV29-1 and J usage is TRBJ2-5; D gene uncertain. The CDR3 is 11 residues long. Trimming took 3 bases from V and 5 from J, leaving 7 bases between them. Germline lookup yields CDR1 SQVTM and CDR2 ANQGSEA. CDR3 coding DNA: TGCAGCGTTGATAGTTTGGAGACCCAGTACTTC. Protein product: CSVDSLETQYF.

The rearrangement links TRBV13 to TRBJ2-1; no reliable D call. Germline V lookup: CDR1 PRHDT, CDR2 FYEKMQ (reference sequence). The CDR3 is 12 amino acids. V was clipped by 2 bases and J by 6 bases, with 5 bases between them. This CDR3 reads CASSLWGNEQFF. CDR3 DNA: TGTGCCAGCAGCTTATGGGGCAATGAGCAGTTCTTC.

V usage is TRBV27 and J usage is TRBJ2-3; D might be TRBD1 or TRBD2, each matching 5 bases. The CDR3 totals 16 residues. The germline V gene encodes CDR1 MNHEY and CDR2 SMNVEV (reference sequence). Trimming pared 5 bases from V and 3 bases from J, leaving 18 bases between. In nucleotides, the CDR3 is TGTGCCAGCAGTCCCGATTGGGGGTATGGGACAGATACGCAGTATTTT. It encodes CASSPDWGYGTDTQYF.

The chain combines TRBV29-1 with TRBJ2-3, with TRBD2 matching 7 bases. CDR3 length: 17 amino acids. CDR1 and CDR2 (germline): SQVTM, ANQGSEA. V lost 3 bases and J lost 2; bases outside the gene matches: 14. The CDR3 sequence is CSVEACREREITDTQYF. DNA for the CDR3: TGCAGCGTTGAGGCATGTCGTGAGCGGGAAATCACAGATACGCAGTATTTT.

The chain joins TRBV11-2 to TRBJ2-7, with D hard to call. CDR3 length: 13 amino acids. Germline CDR1 SGHAT, CDR2 FQNNGV. V shed 2 bases and J shed 3 bases, with 8 bases lying between them. The CDR3 nucleotides read TGTGCCAGCAGCTTAACGGAAGGCTACGAGCAGTACTTC. It codes for CASSLTEGYEQYF.

This rearrangement joins TRBV19 to TRBJ2-7; 8 positions agree with TRBD2. CDR3 size: 13 residues. Per germline, CDR1 LNHDA and CDR2 SQIVND (reference sequence). Trimming cost V 7 bases and J 5 bases; bases outside gene matches: 7. The CDR3 coding sequence is TGTGCCAGTATTGGAAGCGGGAGCCACGAGCAGTACTTC. This gives the protein CASIGSGSHEQYF.

The V and J genes are TRBV6-5 and TRBJ1-3; D is undetermined. The germline V gene has CDR1 MNHEY and CDR2 SVGAGI. This CDR3 spans 14 amino acids. Trimming shortened V by 2 bases and J by 2 bases, and 7 bases separated the two germline ends. CDR3 nucleotides: TGTGCCAGCAGTTACGGGCCGGCTGGAAACACCATATATTTT. Protein sequence: CASSYGPAGNTIYF.

This clone was detected only once. The chain employs TRBV27 and TRBJ2-1; TRBD2 aligns across 7 bases. Germline-derived CDR1 and CDR2 are MNHEY and SMNVEV (reference sequence). This CDR3 comprises 15 residues. The junction had 7 bases not matched to a gene; V was cut back by 6 bases and J by 2 bases. The CDR3 loop is CASRRSGTTYNEQFF. The CDR3, as DNA: TGTGCCAGCAGAAGATCCGGGACTACCTACAATGAGCAGTTCTTC.

The chain couples TRBV2 to TRBJ2-5; D is unresolved. With 4 bases removed from V and 3 bases from J, the gap between germline ends came to 6 bases. CDR1 is SNHLY and CDR2 is FYNNEI in the germline V gene. The CDR3 totals 12 residues. The CDR3 sequence is CASSVWEETQYF. The CDR3 region has the DNA TGTGCCAGCAGTGTTTGGGAAGAGACCCAGTACTTC.

Remarks on this clone: The conserved closing phenylalanine or tryptophan is absent in this CDR3, likely reflecting a read error. The rearrangement uses TRBV28 and TRBJ1-1, with 7 bases matching TRBD1. CDR1 MDHEN and CDR2 SYDVKM come from the germline V gene. After removal of 6 bases from V and 0 bases from J, the junction contained 10 bases not matched to a gene. CDR3 size: 16 residues. CDR3 region: CASSPYPGQVNTEAFL. The CDR3 bases are TGTGCCAGCAGCCCCTATCCTGGACAGGTGAACACTGAAGCTTTCCTT.

The chain couples TRBV19 to TRBJ2-6; TRBD1 is a possible D gene (6 bases). Trimming took off 5 bases at V and 0 bases at J, with 11 bases between the two ends. The CDR3 runs 16 residues. The V gene's germline CDR1 is LNHDA and CDR2 SQIVND (reference sequence). The CDR3 loop reads CASSDTGLSGANVLTF. The CDR3 nucleotides read TGTGCCAGTAGTGATACAGGGCTCTCTGGGGCCAACGTCCTGACTTTC. Drawing the rest from reference TRBV19 and TRBJ2-6, the complete variable domain is DGGITQSPKYLFRKEGQNVTLSCEQNLNHDAMYWYRQDPGQGLRLIYYSQIVNDFQKGDIAEGYSVSREKKESFPLTVTSAQKNPTAFYLCASSDTGLSGANVLTFGAGSRLTVL.

This chain links TRBV11-2 with TRBJ2-7, with D unresolved. This CDR3 contains 16 residues. With 6 bases removed from V and 0 bases from J, the gap between germline ends came to 18 bases. In germline, CDR1 is SGHAT, CDR2 FQNNGV. Written as DNA, the CDR3 is TGTGCCAGCAGGTCTGCGCAGGCAACGAGCTCCTACGAGCAGTACTTC. Encoded protein: CASRSAQATSSYEQYF.